This record concerns one T cell receptor beta chain sequence. V shed 5 bases, J shed 2 bases, and the junction held 11 bases outside the gene matches. This CDR3 comprises 16 residues. From germline, CDR1 is MNHEY and CDR2 SMNVEV (reference sequence). This specimen comes from a study of blood T cell repertoires in COVID-19. Study summary: Acute and convalescent COVID-19 specimens originated in the United States, Italy and Spain.

Per the authors' pipeline: Estimates of nucleated cell counts were drawn from the amplification of reference gene primers. The protocol was immunoSEQ multiplex PCR, while the TCRdb copy is restricted to in-frame clones and leaves out a portion. Clone size and V and J calls were adopted from that table, with D and trimming inferred from the DNA. The sample carries hundreds of thousands of clones, approximately 81% recorded once. The rearrangement joins TRBV27 to TRBJ2-7, with 8 bases aligning to TRBD1. This receptor was obtained from a woman older than 75 with acute or convalescent COVID-19. Sequencing was carried out using peripheral blood. For the CDR3, the DNA is TGTGCCAGCAGTCCCGGACAGGGAATAGTAACCTACGAGCAGTACTTC. Translating gives CASSPGQGIVTYEQYF.